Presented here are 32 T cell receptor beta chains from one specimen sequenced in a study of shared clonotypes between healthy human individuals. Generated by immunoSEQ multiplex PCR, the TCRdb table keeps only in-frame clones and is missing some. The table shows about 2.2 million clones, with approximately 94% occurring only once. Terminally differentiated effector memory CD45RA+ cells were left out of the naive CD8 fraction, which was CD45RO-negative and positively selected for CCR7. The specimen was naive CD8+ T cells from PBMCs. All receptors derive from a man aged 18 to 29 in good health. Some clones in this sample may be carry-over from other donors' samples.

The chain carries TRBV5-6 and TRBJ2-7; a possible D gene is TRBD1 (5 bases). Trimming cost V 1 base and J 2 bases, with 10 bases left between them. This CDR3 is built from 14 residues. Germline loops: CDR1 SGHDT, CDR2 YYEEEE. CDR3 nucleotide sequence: TGTGCCAGCAGCTTGAAGCCAGGGCCCTACGAGCAGTACTTC. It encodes CASSLKPGPYEQYF.

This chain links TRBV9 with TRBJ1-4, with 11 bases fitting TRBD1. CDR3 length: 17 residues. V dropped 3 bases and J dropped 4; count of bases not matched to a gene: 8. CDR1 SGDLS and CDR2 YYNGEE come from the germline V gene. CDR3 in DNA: TGTGCCAGCAGCGACGGACAGGGGGCGCAAAATAATGAAAAACTGTTTTTT. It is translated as CASSDGQGAQNNEKLFF.

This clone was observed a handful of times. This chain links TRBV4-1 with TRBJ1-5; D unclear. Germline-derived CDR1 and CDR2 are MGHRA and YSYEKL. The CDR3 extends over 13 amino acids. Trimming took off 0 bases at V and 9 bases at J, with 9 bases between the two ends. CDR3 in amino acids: CASSQEWTGPQHF. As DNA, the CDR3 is TGCGCCAGCAGCCAAGAATGGACCGGGCCCCAGCATTTT.

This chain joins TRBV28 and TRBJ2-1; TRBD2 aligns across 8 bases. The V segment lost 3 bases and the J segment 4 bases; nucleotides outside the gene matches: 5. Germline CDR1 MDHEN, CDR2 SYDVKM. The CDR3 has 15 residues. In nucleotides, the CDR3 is TGTGCCAGCAGTTTCCCGACTAGCGCATACAATGAGCAGTTCTTC. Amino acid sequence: CASSFPTSAYNEQFF.

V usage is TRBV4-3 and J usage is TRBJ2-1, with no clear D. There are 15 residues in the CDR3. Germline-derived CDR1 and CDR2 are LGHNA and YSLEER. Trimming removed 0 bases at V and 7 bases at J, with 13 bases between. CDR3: CASSQDDGAVNEQFF. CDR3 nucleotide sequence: TGCGCCAGCAGCCAAGACGACGGTGCGGTAAATGAGCAGTTCTTC.

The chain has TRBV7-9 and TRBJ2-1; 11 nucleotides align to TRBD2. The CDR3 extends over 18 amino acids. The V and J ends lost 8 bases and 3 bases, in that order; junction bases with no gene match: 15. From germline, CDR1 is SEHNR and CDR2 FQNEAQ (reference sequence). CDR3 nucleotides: TGTGCCAGCCGGAGTACTAGCGGGAGTAAGGGGGACTACAATGAGCAGTTCTTC. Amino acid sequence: CASRSTSGSKGDYNEQFF.

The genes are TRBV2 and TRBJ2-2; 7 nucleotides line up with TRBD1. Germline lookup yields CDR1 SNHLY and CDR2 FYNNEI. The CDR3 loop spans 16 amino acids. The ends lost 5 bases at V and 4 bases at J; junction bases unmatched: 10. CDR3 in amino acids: CASSSGGEWSTGELFF. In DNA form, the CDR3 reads TGTGCCAGCAGTTCAGGGGGTGAATGGAGCACCGGGGAGCTGTTTTTT.

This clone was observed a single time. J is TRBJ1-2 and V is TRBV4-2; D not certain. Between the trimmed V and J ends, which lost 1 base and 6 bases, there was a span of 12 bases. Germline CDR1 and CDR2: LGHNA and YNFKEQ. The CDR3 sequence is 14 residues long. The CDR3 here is CASSQAGESNGYTF. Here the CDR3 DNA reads TGTGCCAGCAGCCAAGCCGGGGAATCAAATGGCTACACCTTC.

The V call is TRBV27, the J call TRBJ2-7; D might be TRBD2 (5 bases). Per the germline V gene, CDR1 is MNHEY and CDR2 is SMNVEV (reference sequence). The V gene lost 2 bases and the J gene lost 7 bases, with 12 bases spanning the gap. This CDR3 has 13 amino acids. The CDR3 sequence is CASSLIQGREQYF. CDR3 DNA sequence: TGTGCCAGCAGTTTAATCCAAGGGAGAGAGCAGTACTTC.

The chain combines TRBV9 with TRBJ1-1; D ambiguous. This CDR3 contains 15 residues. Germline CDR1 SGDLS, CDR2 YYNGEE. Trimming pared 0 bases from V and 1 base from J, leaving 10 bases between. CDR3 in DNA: TGTGCCAGCAGCGTAGGCAGACAATCGAACACTGAAGCTTTCTTT. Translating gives CASSVGRQSNTEAFF.

The CDR3 loop reads CASNDGGTGELFF. CDR3 nucleotides: TGTGCCAGCAACGACGGGGGGACCGGGGAGCTGTTTTTT. The V and J genes are TRBV6-5 and TRBJ2-2; the match to TRBD2 covers 7 bases. The germline gives CDR1 MNHEY, CDR2 SVGAGI. The CDR3 spans 13 residues. Trimming took 7 bases from V and 5 from J; bases not matched to a gene: 4.

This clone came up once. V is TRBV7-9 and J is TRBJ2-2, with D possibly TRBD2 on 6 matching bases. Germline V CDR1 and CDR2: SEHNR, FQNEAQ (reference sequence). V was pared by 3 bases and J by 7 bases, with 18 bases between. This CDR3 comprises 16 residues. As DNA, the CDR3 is TGTGCCAGCAGCTTCTCCGGGAGATGGGGTGGCGGGGAGCTGTTTTTT. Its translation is CASSFSGRWGGGELFF.

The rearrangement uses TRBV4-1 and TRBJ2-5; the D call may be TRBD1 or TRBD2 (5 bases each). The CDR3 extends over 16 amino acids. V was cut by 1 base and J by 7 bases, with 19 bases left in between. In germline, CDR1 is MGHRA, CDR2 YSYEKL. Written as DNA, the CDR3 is TGCGCCAGCAGCCAAGCAATGGAAGGGCTTGGGGGGACCCAGTACTTC. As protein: CASSQAMEGLGGTQYF.

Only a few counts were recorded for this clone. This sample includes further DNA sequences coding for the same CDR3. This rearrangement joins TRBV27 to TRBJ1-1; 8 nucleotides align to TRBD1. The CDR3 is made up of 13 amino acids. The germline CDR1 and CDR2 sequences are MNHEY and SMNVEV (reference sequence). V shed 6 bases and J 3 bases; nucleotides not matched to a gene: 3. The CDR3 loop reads CASSPQGDTEAFF. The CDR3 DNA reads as TGTGCCAGCAGCCCACAGGGGGACACTGAAGCTTTCTTT.

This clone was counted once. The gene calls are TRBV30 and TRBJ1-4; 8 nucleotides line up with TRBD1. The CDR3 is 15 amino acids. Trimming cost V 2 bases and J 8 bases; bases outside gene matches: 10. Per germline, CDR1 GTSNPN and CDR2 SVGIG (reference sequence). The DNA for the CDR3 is TGTGCCTGGAGTCTAAGGTCCGGGACAGGCGAAAAACTGTTTTTT. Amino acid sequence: CAWSLRSGTGEKLFF.

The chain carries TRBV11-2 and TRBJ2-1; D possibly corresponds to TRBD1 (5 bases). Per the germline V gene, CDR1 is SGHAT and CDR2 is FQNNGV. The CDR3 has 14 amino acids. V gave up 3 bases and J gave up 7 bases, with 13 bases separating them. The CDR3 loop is CASSLGRTRNEQFF. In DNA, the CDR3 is TGTGCCAGCAGCTTGGGGCGGACGCGGAATGAGCAGTTCTTC. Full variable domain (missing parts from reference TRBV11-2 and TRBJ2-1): EAGVAQSPRYKIIEKRQSVAFWCNPISGHATLYWYQQILGQGPKLLIQFQNNGVVDDSQLPKDRFSAERLKGVDSTLKIQPAKLEDSAVYLCASSLGRTRNEQFFGPGTRLTVL.

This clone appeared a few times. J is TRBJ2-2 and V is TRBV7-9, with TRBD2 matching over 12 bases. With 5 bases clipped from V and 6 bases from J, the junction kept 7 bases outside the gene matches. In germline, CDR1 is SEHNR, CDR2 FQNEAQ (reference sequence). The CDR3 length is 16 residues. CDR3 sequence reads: CASSRPLAGGPGELFF. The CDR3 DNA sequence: TGTGCCAGCAGCCGCCCACTAGCGGGAGGACCCGGGGAGCTGTTTTTT.

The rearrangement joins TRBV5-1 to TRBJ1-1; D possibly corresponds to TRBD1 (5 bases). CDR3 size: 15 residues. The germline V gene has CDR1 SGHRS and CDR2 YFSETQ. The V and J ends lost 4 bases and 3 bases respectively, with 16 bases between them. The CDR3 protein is CASSTAEGRDTEAFF. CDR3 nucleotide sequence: TGCGCCAGCAGCACCGCTGAGGGGCGGGACACTGAAGCTTTCTTT.

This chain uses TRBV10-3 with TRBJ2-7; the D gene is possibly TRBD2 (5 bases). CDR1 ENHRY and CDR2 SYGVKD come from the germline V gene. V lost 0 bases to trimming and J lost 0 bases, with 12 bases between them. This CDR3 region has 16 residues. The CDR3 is CAISESIPGSSYEQYF. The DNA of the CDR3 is TGTGCCATCAGTGAGTCGATACCGGGAAGCTCCTACGAGCAGTACTTC.

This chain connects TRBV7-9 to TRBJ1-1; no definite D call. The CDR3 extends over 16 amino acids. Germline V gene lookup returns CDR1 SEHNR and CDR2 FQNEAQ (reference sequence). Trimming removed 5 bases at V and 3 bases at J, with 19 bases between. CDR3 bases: TGTGCCAGCAGCCAGCCGACCGGGTCTATGTACACTGAAGCTTTCTTT. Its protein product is CASSQPTGSMYTEAFF.

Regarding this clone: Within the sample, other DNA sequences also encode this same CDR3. The CDR3 loop reads CASSLLGQNEQFF. DNA for the CDR3: TGTGCCAGCAGTTTATTAGGGCAAAATGAGCAGTTCTTC. The chain recombines TRBV27 with TRBJ2-1; D is unclear. V was trimmed by 1 base and J by 7 bases, leaving 8 bases between them. CDR3 length: 13 amino acids. Germline V gene lookup returns CDR1 MNHEY and CDR2 SMNVEV (reference sequence).

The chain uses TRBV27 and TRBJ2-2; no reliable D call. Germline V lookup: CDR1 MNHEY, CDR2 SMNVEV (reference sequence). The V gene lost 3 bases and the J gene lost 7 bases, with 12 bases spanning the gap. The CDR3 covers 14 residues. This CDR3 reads CASSLWAVGGELFF. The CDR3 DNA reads TGTGCCAGCAGTTTGTGGGCCGTAGGCGGGGAGCTGTTTTTT.

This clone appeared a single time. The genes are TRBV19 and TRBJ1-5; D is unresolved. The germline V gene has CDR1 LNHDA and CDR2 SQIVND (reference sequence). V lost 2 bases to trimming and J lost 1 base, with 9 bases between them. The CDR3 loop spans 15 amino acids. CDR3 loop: CASSISGESNQPQHF. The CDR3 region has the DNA TGTGCCAGTAGTATATCCGGGGAGAGCAATCAGCCCCAGCATTTT. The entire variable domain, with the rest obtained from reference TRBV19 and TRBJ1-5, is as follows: DGGITQSPKYLFRKEGQNVTLSCEQNLNHDAMYWYRQDPGQGLRLIYYSQIVNDFQKGDIAEGYSVSREKKESFPLTVTSAQKNPTAFYLCASSISGESNQPQHFGDGTRLSIL.

CDR3 region: CASSQGRTSGGVEQYF. The CDR3 bases are TGCGCCAGCAGCCAAGGCCGGACTAGCGGTGGGGTGGAGCAGTACTTC. The chain uses TRBV4-1 and TRBJ2-7; 10 bases line up with TRBD2. Germline V gene data show CDR1 as MGHRA and CDR2 as YSYEKL. The junction had 10 bases not matched to a gene; V was cut back by 1 base and J by 7 bases. The CDR3 spans 16 residues.

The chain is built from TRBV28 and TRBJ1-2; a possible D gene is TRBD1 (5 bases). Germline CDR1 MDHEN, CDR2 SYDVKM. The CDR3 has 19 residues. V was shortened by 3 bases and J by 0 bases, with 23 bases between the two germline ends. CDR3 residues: CASSLTPEGLGTSNYGYTF. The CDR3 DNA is TGTGCCAGCAGTTTGACCCCCGAAGGGCTCGGGACTTCTAACTATGGCTACACCTTC.

CDR3 amino acids: CASPPPGLAGGGSYEQYF. In nucleotides, the CDR3 is TGTGCCAGCCCCCCCCCGGGACTAGCGGGAGGGGGCTCCTACGAGCAGTACTTC. The chain employs TRBV28 and TRBJ2-7; the match to TRBD2 covers 16 bases. The junction had 10 bases not matched to a gene; V was cut back by 8 bases and J by 0 bases. Germline CDR1 and CDR2: MDHEN and SYDVKM. CDR3 length: 18 residues.

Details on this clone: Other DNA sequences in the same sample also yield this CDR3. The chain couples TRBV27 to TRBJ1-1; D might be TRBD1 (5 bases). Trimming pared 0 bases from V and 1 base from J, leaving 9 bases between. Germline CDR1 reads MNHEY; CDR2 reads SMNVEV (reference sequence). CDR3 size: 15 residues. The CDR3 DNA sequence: TGTGCCAGCAGTTTATCGGGGGGGTCGAACACTGAAGCTTTCTTT. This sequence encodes CASSLSGGSNTEAFF.

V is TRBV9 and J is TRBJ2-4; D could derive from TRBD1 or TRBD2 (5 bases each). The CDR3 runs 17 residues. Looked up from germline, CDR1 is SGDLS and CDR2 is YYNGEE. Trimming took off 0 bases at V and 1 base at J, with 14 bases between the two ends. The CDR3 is CASSVGGSRSAKNIQYF. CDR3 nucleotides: TGTGCCAGCAGCGTAGGGGGGTCTAGATCGGCCAAAAACATTCAGTACTTC.

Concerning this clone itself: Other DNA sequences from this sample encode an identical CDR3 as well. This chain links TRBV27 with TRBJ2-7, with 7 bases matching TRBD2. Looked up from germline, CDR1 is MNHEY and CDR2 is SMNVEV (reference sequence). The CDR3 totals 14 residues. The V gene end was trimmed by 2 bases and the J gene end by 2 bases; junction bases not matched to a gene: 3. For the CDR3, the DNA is TGTGCCAGCAGTTTAGCGGGAGTGACCTACGAGCAGTACTTC. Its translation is CASSLAGVTYEQYF.

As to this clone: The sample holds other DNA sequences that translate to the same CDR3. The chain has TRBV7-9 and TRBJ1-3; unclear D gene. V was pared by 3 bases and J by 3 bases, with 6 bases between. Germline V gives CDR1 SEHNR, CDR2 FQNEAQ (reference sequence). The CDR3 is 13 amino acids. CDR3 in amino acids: CASSFGSGNTIYF. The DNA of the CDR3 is TGTGCCAGCAGCTTTGGGAGTGGAAACACCATATATTTT.

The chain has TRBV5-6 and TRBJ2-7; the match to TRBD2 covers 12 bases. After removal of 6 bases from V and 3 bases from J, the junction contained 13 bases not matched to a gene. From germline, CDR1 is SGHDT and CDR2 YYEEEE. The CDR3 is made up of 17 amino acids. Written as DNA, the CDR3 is TGTGCCAGCATCCGCCGGGGGGCTAGCGGGAGGGTCTACGAGCAGTACTTC. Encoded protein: CASIRRGASGRVYEQYF.

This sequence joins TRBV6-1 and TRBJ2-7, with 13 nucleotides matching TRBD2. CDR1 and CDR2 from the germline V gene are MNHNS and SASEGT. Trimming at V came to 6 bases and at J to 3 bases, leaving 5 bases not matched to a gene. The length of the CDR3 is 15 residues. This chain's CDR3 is CASRGLAGVLYEQYF. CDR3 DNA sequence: TGTGCCAGCAGAGGACTAGCGGGAGTTCTCTACGAGCAGTACTTC.